This T cell receptor (beta chain) was profiled in a study of shared clonotypes between healthy human individuals. In the study overall: Researchers assigned three CD4 naive, three CD4 memory, two CD8 naive and one CD8 memory plate to each donor. General observations from the study: Relative to their counterparts shared across all four donors, non-shared clonotypes exhibited diminished generation probabilities. Among donors, sharing of clonotypes was expected to be affected by sequencing depth.

A remark on this clone: Antigen specificity is unknown.

Germline CDR1 SGHRS, CDR2 YFSETQ. The V and J ends lost 4 bases and 2 bases respectively, with 16 bases between them. This CDR3 spans 15 amino acids. TCRdb's table, derived via immunoSEQ multiplex PCR, lists solely in-frame clones and lacks some. Seen here are roughly 2.5 million clones, just over 90% observed once, and the top ten hold under 0.15%. What was sequenced was naive CD4+ T cells sorted from blood. Subset given: CD45RA+ positively selected. V and J are TRBV5-1 and TRBJ2-7, with a tentative D call TRBD2 (5 bases). The receptor's source is a man younger than 35 in good health. This CDR3 reads CASSRARDTTYEQYF. In nucleotides, the CDR3 is TGCGCCAGCAGCCGGGCGAGGGATACGACCTACGAGCAGTACTTC.